The text below deals with one T cell receptor (beta chain). The specificity of this receptor is unknown. No quality values exist for individual bases; no much larger clone is one base distant. The CDR3 covers 12 residues, taking in both the cysteine and the phenylalanine. Only the CDR3 part of the read is kept: 36 bases, read in frame from the first base. Trimming costs V 3 bases and J 2 bases, and their ends lie 8 bases apart. Via the germline V gene (reference sequence), CDR1 is GTSNPN and CDR2 SVGIG. The entry originates in a study of T cell responses to AZD1222 COVID-19 vaccine (dated by TCRdb to about 2021). Regarding the complete study: AZD1222 recipients with second doses at about 4 weeks or about 12 weeks were pooled, because spike-specific TCR depth and breadth did not differ between schedules. A total of approximately 240 trial participants underwent TCR sequencing, of whom about 210 had received two doses of AZD1222 and approximately 25 had received two doses of the MenACWY control vaccine. Trial participants were enrolled by age into subgroups of 18-55, 56-69 and 70-plus years, and around 140, 26 and 57 TCR-sequenced participants, respectively, were included in these subgroups.

The full study reports these points: CD4 TCRs associated with the vaccine covered the entire spike protein, and the dominant responses were in regions 160-218 and 743-854. In the small 56-69-year group, the increase in depth fell short of significance, most likely because of low power. After two AZD1222 doses, spike-specific TCR breadth and depth were significantly higher than at day 0 and than in MenACWY recipients. Participants were mostly white British, with more females than males. The authors suggested clonal diversity may have been underestimated. Reportedly, close to half of the unique spike-specific TCRs recognized epitopes lying outside the regions that are mutated in the B.1.351 and B.1.1.7 variants. No day 14 peak-response samples were available, so repertoires were characterized only after the peak T cell response. Conclusions about previously exposed vaccinees are limited, since just five or six AZD1222 recipients were seropositive for SARS-CoV-2 at baseline.

Taken with the paper, the label for time point translates to: baseline before first vaccination. The vaccinee samples were drawn from two UK trials, COV001 and COV002, one of which was a single-blind randomized controlled phase 2/3 trial testing AZD1222 (ChAdOx1 nCoV-19) in healthy adults. For TCRbeta chain sequencing, PBMC samples were collected from trial participants at day 0 and at day 28 after the second dose. The CDR3 regions of human TCRbeta chains were subjected to immunosequencing. Processing in the source paper ran as follows. Repertoire TCRs were checked for matches against a reference library of SARS-CoV-2-specific TCRs that had been generated using the MIRA antigen-specificity platform. Breadth was defined as the fraction of unique TCRs that were SARS-CoV-2-associated. Depth was defined as the fraction of total T cells that were SARS-CoV-2-associated. Each spike-specific TCR was assigned to its reactive spike region and to a CD4 or CD8 class using the MIRA data. Log10-transformed breadth and depth values were compared by one-way ANOVA with Sidak's multiple comparisons tests. TCRdb limited this immuneACCESS table to in-frame rearrangements with V and J called. A share of clones is missing; checked studies link under half to unresolved V genes, and the rest is unexplained. The V and J calls and the clone size are those of that table, but D and trimming were determined from the DNA. The sample table shows more than 110,000 clones, and more than 85% are seen once. The top ten clonotypes cover roughly 3.7% of the sample.

The receptor was isolated from an adult in good health. Sequencing used peripheral blood, obtained on day 0 of AZD1222 vaccination. This receptor chain uses TRBV30 and TRBJ2-7; no D gene call is confident. The bases are TGTGCCTGGAGCAGAGAGACCTACGAGCAGTACTTC. Translated, this gives CAWSRETYEQYF.